A selection of T cell receptor beta chains follows, all from one sample in a study of shared clonotypes between healthy human individuals. Generated by immunoSEQ multiplex PCR, the TCRdb table keeps only in-frame clones and is missing some. The sample holds 950,000 to 1,100,000 clones, around 76% seen once. Input material: memory CD4+ T cells sorted from blood. These receptors were collected from a man between 18 and 35 years old in good health. Each CDR3 is given with its conserved first and last residue. A D gene is named only where the DNA matches it firmly. Size is omitted from some rows. Given values are once, few, many or a class for expanded clones.

V gene: TRBV29-1
J gene: TRBJ2-1
clone size: NA
D gene: TRBD1
CDR3 DNA: TGCAGCGTCTATGACAGGGAGCCCTACAATGAGCAGTTCTTC
CDR3 protein: CSVYDREPYNEQFF

V gene: TRBV5-1
J gene: TRBJ2-3
clone size: NA
D gene: TRBD2
CDR3 DNA: TGCGCCAGCAGCTCATCTAGCGGGAGGCCCACAGATACGCAGTATTTT
CDR3 protein: CASSSSSGRPTDTQYF

V gene: TRBV6-1
J gene: TRBJ2-2
clone size: NA
D gene: NA
CDR3 DNA: TGTGCCAGCAAAAGGACCGGGGAGCTGTTTTTT
CDR3 protein: CASKRTGELFF

V gene: TRBV7-2
J gene: TRBJ1-2
clone size: once
D gene: NA
CDR3 DNA: TGTGCCAGCAGCTTAGGAGACGGCTACACCTTC
CDR3 protein: CASSLGDGYTF

V gene: TRBV10-3
J gene: TRBJ1-5
clone size: many
D gene: NA
CDR3 DNA: TGTGCCATCAGTGAGTCAAGGGGGGCGGGTCAGCCCCAGCATTTT
CDR3 protein: CAISESRGAGQPQHF

V gene: TRBV5-6
J gene: TRBJ1-3
clone size: NA
D gene: TRBD1
CDR3 DNA: TGTGCCAGCAGCCAAGGGACAGGGGGACACACCATATATTTT
CDR3 protein: CASSQGTGGHTIYF

V gene: TRBV13
J gene: TRBJ1-1
clone size: NA
D gene: TRBD1
CDR3 DNA: TGTGCCAGCAGCCCGGGACAGGGGTTGGGAGAAGCTTTCTTT
CDR3 protein: CASSPGQGLGEAFF

V gene: TRBV5-4
J gene: TRBJ1-1
clone size: NA
D gene: NA
CDR3 DNA: TGTGCCAGCAGCTTCGTGGACAGAGACGAAGCTTTCTTT
CDR3 protein: CASSFVDRDEAFF

V gene: TRBV6-1
J gene: TRBJ1-4
clone size: NA
D gene: NA
CDR3 DNA: TGTGCCAGCAGTGAAATGGTCCTCTCAACTAATGAAAAACTGTTTTTT
CDR3 protein: CASSEMVLSTNEKLFF

V gene: TRBV7-2
J gene: TRBJ2-1
clone size: few
D gene: TRBD2
CDR3 DNA: TGTGCCAGCAGCCCACTAGCGGGACCCTACAATGAGCAGTTCTTC
CDR3 protein: CASSPLAGPYNEQFF

V gene: TRBV2
J gene: TRBJ1-5
clone size: NA
D gene: NA
CDR3 DNA: TGTGCCAGCAAGGGAGGGGGTGTTGGGCAGCCCCAGCATTTT
CDR3 protein: CASKGGGVGQPQHF

V gene: TRBV9
J gene: TRBJ2-1
clone size: NA
D gene: NA
CDR3 DNA: TGTGCCAGCAGCGTACGTACAGGGCTCGATGAGCAGTTCTTC
CDR3 protein: CASSVRTGLDEQFF

V gene: TRBV11-2
J gene: TRBJ2-2
clone size: NA
D gene: TRBD1
CDR3 DNA: TGTGCCAGTACCGGGACAGGGGCTCCAAAGGAGCTGTTTTTT
CDR3 protein: CASTGTGAPKELFF

V gene: TRBV5-6
J gene: TRBJ2-5
clone size: NA
D gene: TRBD2
CDR3 DNA: TGTGCCAGCAGCTTTAGCGGGAGCCTAGAGACCCAGTACTTC
CDR3 protein: CASSFSGSLETQYF

V gene: TRBV25-1
J gene: TRBJ1-2
clone size: NA
D gene: TRBD1
CDR3 DNA: TGTGCCAGCAGTGGGCAGGACAGGGGTGGCTACACCTTC
CDR3 protein: CASSGQDRGGYTF

V gene: TRBV6-5
J gene: TRBJ2-7
clone size: once
D gene: TRBD2
CDR3 DNA: TGTGCCAGCAGCCTGACTAGCGGGAGACCCTACGAGCAGTACTTC
CDR3 protein: CASSLTSGRPYEQYF

V gene: TRBV9
J gene: TRBJ2-1
clone size: NA
D gene: TRBD1
CDR3 DNA: TGTGCCAGCAGCGTCCACTCAGACAGGGGCCAGGTGCAGTTCTTC
CDR3 protein: CASSVHSDRGQVQFF

V gene: TRBV19
J gene: TRBJ2-7
clone size: NA
D gene: TRBD2
CDR3 DNA: TGTGCCAGTAGCCCCGGGAGGTACGAGCAGTACTTC
CDR3 protein: CASSPGRYEQYF

V gene: TRBV12-5
J gene: TRBJ2-2
clone size: few
D gene: TRBD1
CDR3 DNA: TGTGCTAGTGGTTTGGGACAGGGCACTTTCACCGGGGAGCTGTTTTTT
CDR3 protein: CASGLGQGTFTGELFF

V gene: TRBV5-5
J gene: TRBJ1-2
clone size: NA
D gene: NA
CDR3 DNA: TGTGCCAGCAGCTTACGTCTGGCCGGCTACACCTTC
CDR3 protein: CASSLRLAGYTF

V gene: TRBV5-8
J gene: TRBJ2-7
clone size: NA
D gene: NA
CDR3 DNA: TGTGCCAGCAGCTTGAACAGGGGGGGAGAGCAGTACTTC
CDR3 protein: CASSLNRGGEQYF

V gene: TRBV18
J gene: TRBJ2-7
clone size: NA
D gene: TRBD2
CDR3 DNA: TGTGCCAGCTCGCCGGGACTAGCGGGGGACTACGAGCAGTACTTC
CDR3 protein: CASSPGLAGDYEQYF

V gene: TRBV5-1
J gene: TRBJ2-3
clone size: once
D gene: TRBD2
CDR3 DNA: TGCGCCAGCACCAATGGACTAGCGGTTACAGATACGCAGTATTTT
CDR3 protein: CASTNGLAVTDTQYF

V gene: TRBV6-5
J gene: TRBJ2-7
clone size: once
D gene: TRBD1
CDR3 DNA: TGTGCCAGCAGTTACACCCGACAGGGACAGGGGACACAGTACTTC
CDR3 protein: CASSYTRQGQGTQYF

V gene: TRBV5-1
J gene: TRBJ2-1
clone size: NA
D gene: NA
CDR3 DNA: TGCGCCAGCTCGATGCTCCAGGGTTCGGGTGAGCAGTTCTTC
CDR3 protein: CASSMLQGSGEQFF

V gene: TRBV29-1
J gene: TRBJ2-3
clone size: NA
D gene: TRBD2
CDR3 DNA: TGCAGCGTCGCTCCGAGGACTAGCGGGAGTGGAGATACGCAGTATTTT
CDR3 protein: CSVAPRTSGSGDTQYF

V gene: TRBV10-3
J gene: TRBJ2-2
clone size: NA
D gene: NA
CDR3 DNA: TGTGCCATCAGCGCCGCGGGCCTCGACAGCGGGGAGCTGTTTTTT
CDR3 protein: CAISAAGLDSGELFF

V gene: TRBV18
J gene: TRBJ2-6
clone size: few
D gene: NA
CDR3 DNA: TGTGCCAGCTCACCACAAGAGGTAGCCAACGTCCTGACTTTC
CDR3 protein: CASSPQEVANVLTF

V gene: TRBV18
J gene: TRBJ2-7
clone size: NA
D gene: NA
CDR3 DNA: TGTGCCAGCTCACCACCGACAGGAGCCAAGTACGAGCAGTACTTC
CDR3 protein: CASSPPTGAKYEQYF

V gene: TRBV10-1
J gene: TRBJ2-2
clone size: once
D gene: NA
CDR3 DNA: TGCGCCAGCAGTTCGGGGGGCCCCGGGGAGCTGTTTTTT
CDR3 protein: CASSSGGPGELFF

V gene: TRBV27
J gene: TRBJ2-3
clone size: once
D gene: TRBD2
CDR3 DNA: TGTGCCAGCAGTTCCGGGACTAGCGGCATTATTAGCACAGATACGCAGTATTTT
CDR3 protein: CASSSGTSGIISTDTQYF

V gene: TRBV5-1
J gene: TRBJ1-1
clone size: NA
D gene: NA
CDR3 DNA: TGCGCCAGCAGCTTGGATGGGCTCTCGGGCACTGAAGCTTTCTTT
CDR3 protein: CASSLDGLSGTEAFF

V gene: TRBV6-1
J gene: TRBJ1-2
clone size: NA
D gene: NA
CDR3 DNA: TGTGCCAGCAGTATCGACAGGAACTATGGCTACACCTTC
CDR3 protein: CASSIDRNYGYTF

V gene: TRBV7-2
J gene: TRBJ1-4
clone size: NA
D gene: NA
CDR3 DNA: TGTGCCAGCAGCCGCACTCGGGAGAAACTGTTTTTT
CDR3 protein: CASSRTREKLFF

V gene: TRBV12-5
J gene: TRBJ1-6
clone size: NA
D gene: TRBD1
CDR3 DNA: TGTGCTAGTGGACGGACAGGGTTTCCAGCACCCCTCCACTTT
CDR3 protein: CASGRTGFPAPLHF

V gene: TRBV9
J gene: TRBJ1-1
clone size: NA
D gene: NA
CDR3 DNA: TGTGCCAGCAGCGTAGGAGGGCACACTGAAGCTTTCTTT
CDR3 protein: CASSVGGHTEAFF

V gene: TRBV2
J gene: TRBJ1-5
clone size: NA
D gene: NA
CDR3 DNA: TGTGCCAGCAGGCCGGACCTAGGAAATCAGCCCCAGCATTTT
CDR3 protein: CASRPDLGNQPQHF

V gene: TRBV2
J gene: TRBJ1-5
clone size: few
D gene: NA
CDR3 DNA: TGTGCCGGTGGACAGCTCCGAGGAGCTCAGCCCCAGCATTTT
CDR3 protein: CAGGQLRGAQPQHF

V gene: TRBV19
J gene: TRBJ2-1
clone size: few
D gene: NA
CDR3 DNA: TGTGCCAGTAGCCCTCTCCGGGGGGCAATTAAGTTCTTC
CDR3 protein: CASSPLRGAIKFF

V gene: TRBV5-1
J gene: TRBJ1-6
clone size: NA
D gene: TRBD1
CDR3 DNA: TGCGCCAGCAGCGCGACAGGGCCGGGGTCACCCCTCCACTTT
CDR3 protein: CASSATGPGSPLHF

V gene: TRBV4-1
J gene: TRBJ2-7
clone size: NA
D gene: NA
CDR3 DNA: TGCGCCAGCAGCCAAGATGTCGGCAGGTTGAGCTCCTACGAGCAGTACTTC
CDR3 protein: CASSQDVGRLSSYEQYF

V gene: TRBV10-1
J gene: TRBJ2-2
clone size: NA
D gene: NA
CDR3 DNA: TGCGCCAGCGGGGACCCGAACACCGGGGAGCTGTTTTTT
CDR3 protein: CASGDPNTGELFF

V gene: TRBV5-1
J gene: TRBJ1-1
clone size: once
D gene: NA
CDR3 DNA: TGCGCCAGCAGCTTTACAGTCAACACTGAAGCTTTCTTT
CDR3 protein: CASSFTVNTEAFF

V gene: TRBV4-3
J gene: TRBJ1-1
clone size: NA
D gene: NA
CDR3 DNA: TGCGCCAGCAGCCGGGGACCTTTGAACACTGAAGCTTTCTTT
CDR3 protein: CASSRGPLNTEAFF

V gene: TRBV5-1
J gene: TRBJ1-1
clone size: NA
D gene: NA
CDR3 DNA: TGCGCCAGCAGCTTGGGTTCAGGTCGCACTGAAGCTTTCTTT
CDR3 protein: CASSLGSGRTEAFF

V gene: TRBV7-2
J gene: TRBJ1-5
clone size: NA
D gene: TRBD1
CDR3 DNA: TGTGCCAGCAGCTTAAGTGGGACAGGTGGCCAGCCCCAGCATTTT
CDR3 protein: CASSLSGTGGQPQHF

V gene: TRBV7-9
J gene: TRBJ1-1
clone size: NA
D gene: NA
CDR3 DNA: TGTGCCAGCAGCTTAGAGGGGGGGAAAGAAGCTTTCTTT
CDR3 protein: CASSLEGGKEAFF

V gene: TRBV19
J gene: TRBJ2-3
clone size: once
D gene: TRBD2
CDR3 DNA: TGTGCCAGTAGTTCAAGCGGAATAGCGGGAGCAGATACGCAGTATTTT
CDR3 protein: CASSSSGIAGADTQYF

V gene: TRBV6-1
J gene: TRBJ1-2
clone size: few
D gene: TRBD1
CDR3 DNA: TGTGCCAGCAGGGACAGGGGGCGGATTAACTATGGCTACACCTTC
CDR3 protein: CASRDRGRINYGYTF

V gene: TRBV9
J gene: TRBJ2-5
clone size: NA
D gene: NA
CDR3 DNA: TGTGCCAGCAGCGTGTTACGGGGTTTATTGACGGAGACCCAGTACTTC
CDR3 protein: CASSVLRGLLTETQYF

V gene: TRBV5-1
J gene: TRBJ2-7
clone size: NA
D gene: NA
CDR3 DNA: TGCGCCAGCAGCTTATCCGGGGGCCTCTACGAGCAGTACTTC
CDR3 protein: CASSLSGGLYEQYF

V gene: TRBV29-1
J gene: TRBJ1-1
clone size: few
D gene: NA
CDR3 DNA: TGCAGCGTAAGCCGCCAACAGAACACTGAAGCTTTCTTT
CDR3 protein: CSVSRQQNTEAFF

V gene: TRBV5-1
J gene: TRBJ1-1
clone size: NA
D gene: NA
CDR3 DNA: TGCGCCAGCAGCTTGGAAGGAGGCAGGGCGAACACTGAAGCTTTCTTT
CDR3 protein: CASSLEGGRANTEAFF

V gene: TRBV5-5
J gene: TRBJ2-5
clone size: NA
D gene: NA
CDR3 DNA: TGTGCCAGCTCTCCAACAGCGTCCTACCAAGAGACCCAGTACTTC
CDR3 protein: CASSPTASYQETQYF

V gene: TRBV7-2
J gene: TRBJ2-7
clone size: NA
D gene: TRBD2
CDR3 DNA: TGTGCCAGCAGAGGGGGACTAGTCACCCACGAGCAGTACTTC
CDR3 protein: CASRGGLVTHEQYF

V gene: TRBV7-3
J gene: TRBJ2-2
clone size: NA
D gene: TRBD2
CDR3 DNA: TGTGCCAGCAGCCCAGGACTAGCCGTCGCCGGGGAGCTGTTTTTT
CDR3 protein: CASSPGLAVAGELFF

V gene: TRBV19
J gene: TRBJ2-1
clone size: NA
D gene: TRBD2
CDR3 DNA: TGTGCCAGTAGTCTAGCGGGGTTCTCCTACAATGAGCAGTTCTTC
CDR3 protein: CASSLAGFSYNEQFF

V gene: TRBV6-6
J gene: TRBJ1-2
clone size: NA
D gene: TRBD1
CDR3 DNA: TGTGCCAGCAAATCGGACAGGGTATACGGCTACACCTTC
CDR3 protein: CASKSDRVYGYTF

V gene: TRBV18
J gene: TRBJ2-7
clone size: NA
D gene: NA
CDR3 DNA: TGTGCCAGCTCACCTCTAGGACAGAACGAGCAGTACTTC
CDR3 protein: CASSPLGQNEQYF